Listed below are T cell receptor beta chains from one sample, sequenced in a study of blood T cell repertoires in COVID-19. Clones were sequenced by immunoSEQ multiplex PCR, and TCRdb holds only the in-frame ones, with some missing. The data contain some 380,000 clones, roughly 87% of them singletons. The sample taken for sequencing was PBMCs or T cells enriched from blood (not recorded which). The receptors derive from a woman aged 40-49 years with acute COVID-19. The CDR3 runs from the conserved cysteine through the conserved F or W. The order of the fields is V gene, D gene, J gene, clone size, CDR3 protein, CDR3 DNA. A D gene is named only where the DNA matches it firmly. Only some rows state a clone size, as once, few, many or a class for expanded clones.

V: TRBV2
D: TRBD2
J: TRBJ2-1
size: NA
CDR3: CASHPGLAGKSNLNEQFF
DNA: TGTGCCAGCCATCCGGGACTAGCGGGCAAAAGCAATCTCAATGAGCAGTTCTTC

V: TRBV5-1
D: NA
J: TRBJ1-3
size: once
CDR3: CASRIDRRGNTIYF
DNA: TGCGCCAGCAGAATAGACAGACGTGGAAACACCATATATTTT

V: TRBV7-8
D: NA
J: TRBJ1-4
size: NA
CDR3: CASSPTRGEKLFF
DNA: TGTGCCAGCAGCCCCACTCGGGGTGAAAAACTGTTTTTT

V: TRBV28
D: NA
J: TRBJ1-3
size: NA
CDR3: CASRPSGIGNTIYF
DNA: TGTGCCAGCAGACCCTCAGGGATTGGAAACACCATATATTTT

V: TRBV19
D: NA
J: TRBJ1-1
size: NA
CDR3: CASSIGGRNTEAFF
DNA: TGTGCCAGTAGTATCGGGGGGAGGAACACTGAAGCTTTCTTT

V: TRBV3-1/TRBV3-2
D: NA
J: TRBJ2-2
size: NA
CDR3: CASSQSRVRGGELFF
DNA: TGTGCCAGCAGCCAAAGTAGAGTTCGGGGCGGGGAGCTGTTTTTT

V: TRBV7-8
D: NA
J: TRBJ1-6
size: NA
CDR3: CASSTSRESPLHF
DNA: TGTGCCAGCAGCACCTCCAGGGAATCGCCCCTCCACTTT

V: TRBV7-2
D: TRBD2
J: TRBJ2-3
size: NA
CDR3: CASSLDSGDYTQYF
DNA: TGTGCCAGCAGCTTAGATAGCGGGGATTATACGCAGTATTTT

V: TRBV3-1/TRBV3-2
D: TRBD1
J: TRBJ2-2
size: few
CDR3: CASSQRGHTGELFF
DNA: TGTGCCAGCAGCCAAAGGGGGCACACCGGGGAGCTGTTTTTT

V: TRBV5-1
D: NA
J: TRBJ1-2
size: NA
CDR3: CASSLDRRPGSYGYTF
DNA: TGCGCCAGCAGCTTGGACAGACGCCCGGGGTCTTATGGCTACACCTTC

V: TRBV2
D: NA
J: TRBJ1-1
size: NA
CDR3: CASSEAQGRGNTEAFF
DNA: TGTGCCAGCAGTGAAGCGCAGGGCAGGGGGAACACTGAAGCTTTCTTT

V: TRBV27
D: TRBD1
J: TRBJ2-7
size: NA
CDR3: CASRIHPGTGDYEQYF
DNA: TGTGCCAGCAGAATTCATCCCGGGACAGGGGACTACGAGCAGTACTTC

V: TRBV30
D: TRBD2
J: TRBJ2-3
size: few
CDR3: CAWRRAGGPPDTQYF
DNA: TGTGCCTGGAGGCGAGCGGGGGGGCCCCCAGATACGCAGTATTTT

V: TRBV19
D: NA
J: TRBJ2-3
size: NA
CDR3: CASRYRVADTQYF
DNA: TGTGCCAGTAGATACAGGGTTGCAGATACGCAGTATTTT

V: TRBV3-1/TRBV3-2
D: NA
J: TRBJ1-1
size: NA
CDR3: CASSQERGQGKAFF
DNA: TGTGCCAGCAGCCAAGAGAGAGGGCAGGGGAAAGCTTTCTTT

V: TRBV10-1
D: TRBD1
J: TRBJ2-7
size: NA
CDR3: CASVTVGQGSYEQYF
DNA: TGCGCCAGCGTGACTGTTGGACAGGGCTCCTACGAGCAGTACTTC